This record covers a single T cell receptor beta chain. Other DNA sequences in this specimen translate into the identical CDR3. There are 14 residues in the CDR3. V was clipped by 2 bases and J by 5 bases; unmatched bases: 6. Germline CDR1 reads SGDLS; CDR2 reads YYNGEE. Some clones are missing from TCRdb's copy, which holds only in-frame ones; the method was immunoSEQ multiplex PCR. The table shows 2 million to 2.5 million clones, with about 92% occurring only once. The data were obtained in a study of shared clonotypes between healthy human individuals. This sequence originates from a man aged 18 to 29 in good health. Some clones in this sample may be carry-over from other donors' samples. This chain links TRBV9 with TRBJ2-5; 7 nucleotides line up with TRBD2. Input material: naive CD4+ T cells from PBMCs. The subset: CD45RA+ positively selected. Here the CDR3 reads CASSVGGGSETQYF. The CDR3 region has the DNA TGTGCCAGCAGCGTTGGCGGCGGGAGCGAGACCCAGTACTTC.